The present T cell receptor beta chain was sequenced within a study of human T cells and chemical hapten exposure. Time point defined: pre-sensitization, week 0. Treatment meaning: therapeutic diphenylcyclopropenone sensitization with weekly scalp DPC. The library labeled individual cDNA molecules by adding unique molecular identifiers to them. TCRdb fed the RACE reads into MiXCR, producing one record per CDR3 protein. The data show about 80,000 distinct CDR3 sequences, 12% to 15% seen once. Germline CDR1 MNHNS, CDR2 SASEGT. The CDR3 has 14 residues. V was clipped by 5 bases and J by 6 bases; unmatched bases: 7.

The rearrangement uses TRBV6-1 and TRBJ2-7; 10 bases align to TRBD2. The starting material was whole blood, obtained in connection with sensitization to the hapten diphenylcyclopropenone (DPC). The clonotype was recovered from a woman in her 50s with alopecia areata. Some clones in this sample may be carry-over from other donors' samples. CDR3 nucleotide sequence: TGTGCCAGCAGTCTTAGCGGGAGGTATGGCGAGCAGTACTTC. It translates to CASSLSGRYGEQYF.